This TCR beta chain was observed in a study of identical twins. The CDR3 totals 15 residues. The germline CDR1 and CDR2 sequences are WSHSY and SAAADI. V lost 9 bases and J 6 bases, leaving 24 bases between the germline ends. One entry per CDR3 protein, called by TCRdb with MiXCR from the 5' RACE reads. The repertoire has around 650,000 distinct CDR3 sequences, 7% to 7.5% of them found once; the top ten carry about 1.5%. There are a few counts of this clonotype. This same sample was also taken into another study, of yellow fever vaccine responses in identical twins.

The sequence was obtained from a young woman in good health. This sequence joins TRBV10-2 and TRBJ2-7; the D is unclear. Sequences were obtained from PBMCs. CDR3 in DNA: TGCGCCAGTACTTTGAAACAGACCTCCCCTGGCGAGCAGTACTTC. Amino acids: CASTLKQTSPGEQYF.